This T cell receptor (beta chain) was documented in a study of blood T cell repertoires in COVID-19. The wider study: T cells, B-cell-depleted T cells, or PBMCs supplied cDNA or gDNA.

Trimming took 6 bases from V and 1 from J; bases not matched to a gene: 9. Germline V CDR1 and CDR2: SNHLY, FYNNEI. This CDR3 has 16 residues. Data came from immunoSEQ multiplex PCR; TCRdb stores just in-frame clones and leaves some out. The top ten hold approximately 19% of the sample, which has some 80,000 clones, over 60% seen once. This sequence was found in a woman older than 75 with active or convalescent COVID-19. The chain uses TRBV2 and TRBJ1-5; 7 nucleotides match TRBD1. Specimen: peripheral blood. The CDR3 sequence is CASSRQTGISNQPQHF. The CDR3 DNA follows: TGTGCCAGCAGCCGCCAGACAGGGATCAGCAATCAGCCCCAGCATTTT. Filled out from reference TRBV2 and TRBJ1-5, the complete variable domain reads EPEVTQTPSHQVTQMGQEVILRCVPISNHLYFYWYRQILGQKVEFLVSFYNNEISEKSEIFDDQFSVERPDGSNFTLKIRSTKLEDSAMYFCASSRQTGISNQPQHFGDGTRLSIL.